This T cell receptor beta chain stems from a study of T cell changes during pregnancy in multiple sclerosis. Trimming stripped 0 bases from V and 4 bases from J, with 15 bases between. The CDR3 runs to 16 residues. Germline CDR1 is SGHRS and CDR2 is YFSETQ. The protocol was immunoSEQ multiplex PCR, while the TCRdb copy is restricted to in-frame clones and leaves out a portion. The table lists about 75,000 clones, 80% to 90% of them singletons. The sequencing used peripheral blood, collected in the first trimester of pregnancy. This sequence was found in a female donor in good health, enrolled as a control in a pregnancy study. The V call is TRBV5-1, the J call TRBJ2-3; perhaps TRBD1 as D (6 bases). The CDR3 region has the DNA TGCGCCAGCAGCTTGGTGACAGGCGGTCGGGCAGATACGCAGTATTTT. This encodes CASSLVTGGRADTQYF.